These 32 T cell receptor beta chains share one sample of origin, sequenced in a study of blood T cell repertoires in COVID-19. Sequencing was performed with immunoSEQ multiplex PCR; in TCRdb, only in-frame clones are kept and a portion is missing. This sample has roughly 500,000 clones, with 70% to 90% found just once. The sample was peripheral blood. Receptor source: a human donor in a cohort sampled during active COVID-19.

This clone has more than one count but fewer than ten. This chain connects TRBV30 to TRBJ2-7; D is unresolved. This CDR3 spans 10 amino acids. In germline, CDR1 is GTSNPN, CDR2 SVGIG (reference sequence). Trimming took 2 bases from V and 5 from J, leaving 4 bases between them. CDR3 in amino acids: CAWSQDEQYF. CDR3 DNA sequence: TGTGCCTGGAGTCAGGACGAGCAGTACTTC.

This clone was found once. The V and J genes are TRBV27 and TRBJ2-3, with TRBD2 matching over 12 bases. Germline assignment: CDR1 MNHEY and CDR2 SMNVEV (reference sequence). Trimming removed 6 bases from V and 7 bases from J; junction bases left unmatched: 8. The CDR3 loop spans 15 amino acids. CDR3 sequence reads: CASRIRLAGVNTQYF. CDR3 in DNA: TGTGCCAGCAGGATAAGACTAGCGGGAGTAAATACGCAGTATTTT.

This rearrangement joins TRBV9 to TRBJ2-7; D is possibly TRBD2 (5 bases). Germline V CDR1 and CDR2: SGDLS, YYNGEE. With 4 bases removed from V and 7 bases from J, the gap between germline ends came to 18 bases. The CDR3 spans 14 residues. Here the CDR3 reads CASSPSQQRREQYF. DNA for the CDR3: TGTGCCAGCAGCCCCTCTCAGCAGCGGCGAGAGCAGTACTTC.

V usage is TRBV11-3 and J usage is TRBJ2-7; possible D gene TRBD2, 5 bases. CDR3 length: 12 residues. Germline loops: CDR1 SGHNT, CDR2 YENEEA. V shed 5 bases and J shed 4 bases, with 9 bases lying between them. CDR3 bases: TGTGCCAGCAGCACGAGGGAGTACGAGCAGTACTTC. Encoded protein: CASSTREYEQYF. The complete variable domain, with remaining parts taken from reference TRBV11-3 and TRBJ2-7, reads EAGVVQSPRYKIIEKKQPVAFWCNPISGHNTLYWYLQNLGQGPELLIRYENEEAVDDSQLPKDRFSAERLKGVDSTLKIQPAELGDSAVYLCASSTREYEQYFGPGTRLTVT.

V is TRBV13 and J is TRBJ2-3; the match to TRBD2 covers 7 bases. Germline V gene data show CDR1 as PRHDT and CDR2 as FYEKMQ (reference sequence). The CDR3 consists of 16 residues. Trimming took 4 bases from V and 2 from J; bases not matched to a gene: 9. The DNA of the CDR3 is TGTGCCAGCAGCTCGGGACTAATACCCTTCACAGATACGCAGTATTTT. Its protein is CASSSGLIPFTDTQYF.

The chain is built from TRBV6-1 and TRBJ2-1, with 9 bases matching TRBD1. The CDR3 covers 16 residues. Germline V gene data show CDR1 as MNHNS and CDR2 as SASEGT. The V segment lost 3 bases and the J segment 10 bases; nucleotides outside the gene matches: 13. In nucleotides, the CDR3 is TGTGCCAGCAGTGATCGTGGGCGGGACAGGGCAAACGAGCAGTTCTTC. Protein sequence: CASSDRGRDRANEQFF.

The chain combines TRBV9 with TRBJ2-7, with D possibly being TRBD1 (5 bases). CDR1 is SGDLS, CDR2 YYNGEE, per germline. The ends were cut back, 4 bases at V and 3 bases at J, with 8 bases in the middle. There are 12 residues in the CDR3. For the CDR3, the DNA is TGTGCCAGCAGCAGCGACAGCTACGAGCAGTACTTC. Residues: CASSSDSYEQYF.

The gene calls are TRBV4-1 and TRBJ1-1, with D possibly matching TRBD1 (5 bases). Germline assignment: CDR1 MGHRA and CDR2 YSYEKL. This CDR3 is 14 amino acids long. Trimming pared 8 bases from V and 2 bases from J, leaving 15 bases between. The chain's CDR3 is CASRQAGSNTEAFF. The CDR3 DNA reads as TGCGCCAGCCGGCAGGCAGGGTCCAACACTGAAGCTTTCTTT.

The chain employs TRBV6-5 and TRBJ2-2; the D gene is possibly TRBD1 (7 bases). The ends were cut back, 8 bases at V and 6 bases at J, with 16 bases in the middle. Per the germline V gene, CDR1 is MNHEY and CDR2 is SVGAGI. CDR3 length equals 14 residues. For the CDR3, the DNA is TGTGCCAGCGCGGGACAGCCTTTAGCCGGGGAGCTGTTTTTT. Translated, it gives CASAGQPLAGELFF.

The chain links TRBV28 to TRBJ2-1; TRBD2 matches at 7 bases. After removal of 0 bases from V and 0 bases from J, the junction contained 8 bases not matched to a gene. The V gene's germline CDR1 is MDHEN and CDR2 SYDVKM. This CDR3 has 18 residues. CDR3 bases: TGTGCCAGCAGTTTATGGTTAGCGGGTAGCTTCTCCTACAATGAGCAGTTCTTC. This gives the protein CASSLWLAGSFSYNEQFF.

J is TRBJ2-7 and V is TRBV28; D possibly corresponds to TRBD1 (6 bases). CDR3 length: 14 residues. The germline gives CDR1 MDHEN, CDR2 SYDVKM. The V end lost 6 bases, the J end lost 0 bases, and 12 bases lay between the germline ends. The DNA for the CDR3 is TGTGCCAGCAGCAAACCAGGGGTCTCCTACGAGCAGTACTTC. It encodes CASSKPGVSYEQYF.

This rearrangement joins TRBV30 to TRBJ2-7, with D possibly matching TRBD1 (5 bases). CDR1 and CDR2 from the germline V gene are GTSNPN and SVGIG (reference sequence). The CDR3 is 14 residues long. V lost 2 bases to trimming and J lost 6 bases, with 17 bases between them. CDR3 sequence (DNA): TGTGCCTGGAGTAGGACAACGCTTCTAGGCGAGCAGTACTTC. Translated, it gives CAWSRTTLLGEQYF.

The chain couples TRBV7-9 to TRBJ1-1, with D possibly TRBD1 on 6 matching bases. The CDR3 has 12 amino acids. V was cut by 0 bases and J by 8 bases, with 7 bases left in between. CDR1 is SEHNR and CDR2 is FQNEAQ in the germline V gene (reference sequence). In nucleotides, the CDR3 is TGTGCCAGCAGCTTAGCGACAGGCGAAGCTTTCTTT. This translates into CASSLATGEAFF.

There are a few counts of this clone. As DNA, the CDR3 is TGTGCCATCGGGGCACGAGACGAATTCACCCTCCACTTT. Residues: CAIGARDEFTLHF. The chain carries TRBV10-3 and TRBJ1-6; TRBD1 is a possible D gene (5 bases). The CDR3 covers 13 residues. The ends were cut back, 8 bases at V and 14 bases at J, with 19 bases in the middle. The V gene's germline CDR1 is ENHRY and CDR2 SYGVKD.

The rearrangement uses TRBV3-1 (or the pseudogene TRBV3-2) and TRBJ1-3; no clear D. The CDR3 consists of 14 residues. Germline-derived CDR1 and CDR2 are LGHDT and YNNKEL (reference sequence). V dropped 8 bases and J dropped 4 bases, with 15 bases sitting between them. CDR3 region: CASGLWAAGNTIYF. In DNA, the CDR3 is TGTGCCAGCGGCCTCTGGGCAGCCGGAAACACCATATATTTT.

The gene calls are TRBV5-4 and TRBJ2-6; perhaps TRBD2 as D (6 bases). The V end lost 4 bases, the J end lost 2 bases, and 10 bases lay between the germline ends. In germline, CDR1 is SGHNT, CDR2 YYREEE (reference sequence). CDR3 length: 15 amino acids. The CDR3: CASSPWGAGANVLTF. CDR3 coding DNA: TGTGCCAGCAGCCCTTGGGGGGCTGGGGCCAACGTCCTGACTTTC. The variable domain in full, with the rest retrieved from reference TRBV5-4 and TRBJ2-6, is ETGVTQSPTHLIKTRGQQVTLRCSSQSGHNTVSWYQQALGQGPQFIFQYYREEENGRGNFPPRFSGLQFPNYSSELNVNALELDDSALYLCASSPWGAGANVLTFGAGSRLTVL.

In this sample, this clone turned up many times. The chain has TRBV4-2 and TRBJ2-1; the match to TRBD2 covers 15 bases. CDR3 length equals 17 residues. The germline V gene has CDR1 LGHNA and CDR2 YNFKEQ. Losses at the gene ends were 2 bases for V and 8 bases for J; bases not matched to a gene: 7. CDR3 nucleotides: TGTGCCAGCAGCCAAAGGACTAGCGGGAGGGACGGAGATGAGCAGTTCTTC. It is translated as CASSQRTSGRDGDEQFF.

This chain connects TRBV29-1 to TRBJ2-7; 7 bases line up with TRBD2. In germline, CDR1 is SQVTM, CDR2 ANQGSEA. The CDR3 totals 13 residues. The V gene end was trimmed by 3 bases and the J gene end by 3 bases; junction bases not matched to a gene: 5. CDR3 in DNA: TGCAGCGTTGATAGCGGGTATGACTACGAGCAGTACTTC. It is translated as CSVDSGYDYEQYF.

As for this clone: In the same sample, other DNA sequences code for this CDR3. The chain carries TRBV5-1 and TRBJ2-5, with 8 nucleotides matching TRBD1. Losses at the gene ends were 4 bases for V and 4 bases for J; bases not matched to a gene: 6. This CDR3 is 14 amino acids long. Looked up from germline, CDR1 is SGHRS and CDR2 is YFSETQ. The CDR3 loop is CASSPGQGGETQYF. The CDR3 DNA follows: TGCGCCAGCAGCCCCGGACAGGGTGGAGAGACCCAGTACTTC.

This clone was picked up a small number of times. This rearrangement joins TRBV2 to TRBJ2-2; D is unresolved. The CDR3 length is 16 residues. In germline, CDR1 is SNHLY, CDR2 FYNNEI. Trimming took 3 bases from V and 1 from J, leaving 12 bases between them. In DNA, the CDR3 is TGTGCCAGCAGTGATGTGGAGTTACTGAACACCGGGGAGCTGTTTTTT. It encodes CASSDVELLNTGELFF.

The chain has TRBV15 and TRBJ2-3; D gene unclear. Between the trimmed V and J ends, which lost 4 bases and 2 bases, there was a span of 7 bases. The CDR3 sequence is 13 residues long. CDR1 is LNHNV, CDR2 YYDKDF, per germline (reference sequence). CDR3 coding DNA: TGTGCCACCAGCAACGGAGACACAGATACGCAGTATTTT. The encoded protein is CATSNGDTDTQYF. The variable domain in full, with the rest retrieved from reference TRBV15 and TRBJ2-3, is DAMVIQNPRYQVTQFGKPVTLSCSQTLNHNVMYWYQQKSSQAPKLLFHYYDKDFNNEADTPDNFQSRRPNTSFCFLDIRSPGLGDTAMYLCATSNGDTDTQYFGPGTRLTVL.

CDR3 coding DNA: TGTGCCAGCAGCTCGTCTAGCGGGGGCATGGGCGAGACCCAGTACTTC. This translates into CASSSSSGGMGETQYF. This chain joins TRBV7-3 and TRBJ2-5; 10 nucleotides align to TRBD2. The ends lost 4 bases at V and 5 bases at J; junction bases unmatched: 10. CDR1 SGHTA and CDR2 FQGTGA come from the germline V gene. The CDR3 totals 16 residues.

This chain connects TRBV4-3 to TRBJ1-3; D is undetermined. The CDR3 totals 17 residues. Trimming left V 3 bases short and J 0 bases short, with 15 bases between. Germline-derived CDR1 and CDR2 are LGHNA and YSLEER. The CDR3 sequence is CASSHTYSSNSGNTIYF. CDR3 nucleotides: TGCGCCAGCAGCCACACTTATTCCTCTAACTCTGGAAACACCATATATTTT.

This clone is a singleton in its sample. The chain recombines TRBV7-8 with TRBJ2-3; 11 bases fit TRBD2. The CDR3 is 15 residues long. Germline V CDR1 and CDR2: SGHVS, FQNEAQ. V lost 1 base to trimming and J lost 7 bases; unmatched junction nucleotides: 4. The CDR3 here is CASSLELAGANTQYF. DNA of the CDR3: TGTGCCAGCAGCTTAGAACTAGCGGGAGCCAATACGCAGTATTTT.

The chain couples TRBV5-8 to TRBJ1-4; perhaps TRBD1 as D (5 bases). The ends were cut back, 4 bases at V and 0 bases at J, with 16 bases in the middle. Germline V gives CDR1 SGHTS, CDR2 YDEGEE. The CDR3 spans 17 residues. The CDR3 region has the DNA TGTGCCAGCAGCCGGGGGGTGGAACCTGCAACTAATGAAAAACTGTTTTTT. Translating gives CASSRGVEPATNEKLFF.

The chain employs TRBV6-5 and TRBJ1-1, with a possible D match to TRBD1 (6 bases). CDR1 is MNHEY and CDR2 is SVGAGI in the germline V gene. Trimming took 1 base from V and 2 from J, leaving 11 bases between them. This CDR3 is built from 15 residues. CDR3 DNA: TGTGCCAGCAGTTACTATACAGGGCTTAACACTGAAGCTTTCTTT. Protein product: CASSYYTGLNTEAFF.

On this clone itself: Other nucleotide sequences in the sample specify the same CDR3. This chain connects TRBV7-9 to TRBJ2-7; D call uncertain. V shed 1 base and J shed 3 bases, with 4 bases lying between them. CDR1 and CDR2 (germline): SEHNR, FQNEAQ (reference sequence). CDR3 length: 12 residues. CDR3 DNA sequence: TGTGCCAGCAGCTTAGGTAGCTACGAGCAGTACTTC. This sequence encodes CASSLGSYEQYF.

The genes are TRBV28 and TRBJ2-3; D is ambiguous. V was trimmed by 3 bases and J by 0 bases, leaving 10 bases between them. CDR3 size: 15 residues. The V gene's germline CDR1 is MDHEN and CDR2 SYDVKM. The CDR3 DNA follows: TGTGCCAGCAGTTTTCCGGCGGCTAGCACAGATACGCAGTATTTT. Translating it yields CASSFPAASTDTQYF. Using reference TRBV28 and TRBJ2-3 for the parts outside the CDR3, the full variable domain is DVKVTQSSRYLVKRTGEKVFLECVQDMDHENMFWYRQDPGLGLRLIYFSYDVKMKEKGDIPEGYSVSREKKERFSLILESASTNQTSMYLCASSFPAASTDTQYFGPGTRLTVL.

The V gene is TRBV28, the J gene TRBJ2-3, with unresolved D. This CDR3 has 16 amino acids. V lost 8 bases and J 1 base, leaving 19 bases between the germline ends. CDR1 is MDHEN, CDR2 SYDVKM, per germline. CDR3 amino acids: CASRVTVAERTDTQYF. For the CDR3, the DNA is TGTGCCAGCCGGGTTACGGTGGCGGAACGCACAGATACGCAGTATTTT.

The chain couples TRBV5-6 to TRBJ1-5; D call uncertain. The germline CDR1 and CDR2 sequences are SGHDT and YYEEEE. The CDR3 runs to 14 residues. Trimming took off 6 bases at V and 3 bases at J, with 13 bases between the two ends. In DNA form, the CDR3 reads TGTGCCAGCAACCCCAGGAGGGCCAATCAGCCCCAGCATTTT. It encodes CASNPRRANQPQHF.

CDR3: CASNPGKKQGAGYGYTF. The CDR3, as DNA: TGCGCCAGCAACCCAGGAAAAAAACAGGGGGCTGGCTATGGCTACACCTTC. V usage is TRBV23-1 and J usage is TRBJ1-2; the match to TRBD1 covers 9 bases. TRBV23-1 is known as an ORF, though its function is uncertain. There are 17 residues in the CDR3. Trimming cost V 7 bases and J 4 bases; bases outside gene matches: 16.

DNA of the CDR3: TGTGCCAGCAGCAACCTATTAGGCGGATCGACAGATACGCAGTATTTT. Amino acids: CASSNLLGGSTDTQYF. The chain is built from TRBV9 and TRBJ2-3; no clear D. V shed 4 bases and J shed 3 bases, with 18 bases lying between them. Germline CDR1 and CDR2: SGDLS and YYNGEE. The CDR3 contains 16 residues.